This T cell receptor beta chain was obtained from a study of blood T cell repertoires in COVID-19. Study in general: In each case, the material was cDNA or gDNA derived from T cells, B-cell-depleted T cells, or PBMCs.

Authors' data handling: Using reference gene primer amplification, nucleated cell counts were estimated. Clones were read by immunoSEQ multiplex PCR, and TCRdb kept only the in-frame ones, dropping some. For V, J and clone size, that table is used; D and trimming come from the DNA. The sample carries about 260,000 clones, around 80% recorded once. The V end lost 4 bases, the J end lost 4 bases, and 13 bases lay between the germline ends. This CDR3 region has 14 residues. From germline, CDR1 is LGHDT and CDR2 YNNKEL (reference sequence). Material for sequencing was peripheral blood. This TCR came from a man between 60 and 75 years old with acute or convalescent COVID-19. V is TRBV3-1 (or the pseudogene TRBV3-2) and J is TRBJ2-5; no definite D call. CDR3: CASSLRRPGETQYF. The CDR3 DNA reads TGTGCCAGCAGCCTGCGGCGACCCGGAGAGACCCAGTACTTC.